This T cell receptor beta chain was profiled in a study of T-cell reconstitution after alpha-beta-depleted transplantation in children. V shed 9 bases and J shed 4 bases, with 16 bases lying between them. The CDR3 length is 14 residues. Germline V gene lookup returns CDR1 SGHTA and CDR2 FQGNSA. Molecular barcoding with unique molecular identifiers was used for the TCRbeta library. A single record per CDR3 protein comes from TCRdb applying MiXCR to the PCR reads. The profile shows about half a million distinct CDR3 sequences, around 12% of them singletons. This clonotype occurred many times. Sequenced material: PBMCs from the stem cell graft donor, taken from the stem cell graft. The receptor was derived from a human donor who donated a stem cell graft to a child with combined immunodeficiency. The chain joins TRBV7-2 to TRBJ2-1; tentative D call: TRBD2 (6 bases). The CDR3 here is CASRAGWVYNEQFF. For the CDR3, the DNA is TGTGCCAGTAGAGCGGGTTGGGTTTACAATGAGCAGTTCTTC.